This TCR beta chain was sequenced for a study of T cell repertoires in cytomegalovirus infection (dated by TCRdb to the late 2010s). In the study overall: Because public TCR beta signatures pointed to carriage of CMV infection together with the matching HLA type, the HLA type of each donor mattered for the analysis. Findings and caveats that apply to the study as a whole: The ex vivo response was dominated by HLA-C-restricted CMV-specific TCR beta clonotypes, which also provided the single most frequent clonotype in two of eight donors. In both this cohort and an independent cohort of 350 to 400 donors, the cumulative frequency of public TCR beta family members distinguished carriers of CMV infection plus the relevant HLA type.

In its sample, this clonotype was seen a few times. This clone's antigen is unknown. The sample holds no much larger clone one base away, and base qualities are not on file. Sequencing was carried out with an Illumina HiSeq 1500. TCRdb's own reprocessing of the public reads used fastp at Q25 and MiXCR and kept productive beta chains. CDR3 protein sequences are deduplicated, and each keeps its most common genes and DNA. The sample has more than 350,000 distinct CDR3 sequences on record, 30% to 40% of them singletons. Approximately 13% of the sample is taken by the ten largest. The CDR3 runs 16 amino acids, cysteine and phenylalanine included. The retained sequence is limited to the CDR3, 48 bases, with the frame set at the first base. CDR1 and CDR2 were assigned from the germline V gene as SGHAT and FQNNGV. V is reduced by 5 bases and J by 6 bases, leaving a spacing of 21 bases between them.

The sequencing input was PBMCs. This sequence was found in a human donor in good health (CMV status not recorded). Some clones in this sample may be carry-over from other donors' samples. This receptor chain uses TRBV11-2 and TRBJ2-3, with TRBD2 perhaps the D gene, on 7 matching bases. In nucleotides, the sequence is TGTGCCAGCAGCCCTAGAGGGGGGGGGCCGGTGGATACGCAGTATTTT. Its protein product is CASSPRGGGPVDTQYF. This CDR3, with the reference TRBV11-2 and TRBJ2-3 proteins standing in past its ends, gives the full variable domain EAGVAQSPRYKIIEKRQSVAFWCNPISGHATLYWYQQILGQGPKLLIQFQNNGVVDDSQLPKDRFSAERLKGVDSTLKIQPAKLEDSAVYLCASSPRGGGPVDTQYFGPGTRLTVL.